A single sample is the source of the 7 T cell receptor beta chains below, sequenced in a study of response to subunit inactivated influenza vaccine. MiXCR was run by TCRdb on the RT-PCR reads, yielding one entry per CDR3 protein. The data hold 800,000 to 1,000,000 distinct CDR3 sequences, with around 20% observed a single time. The input for sequencing was PBMCs from blood, taken around 5 days after vaccination. The receptors come from a man aged 50 or older who received an inactivated influenza vaccine.

This clonotype was observed a handful of times. This chain connects TRBV4-2 to TRBJ2-7, with D perhaps TRBD1 (5 bases). Germline V gene lookup returns CDR1 LGHNA and CDR2 YNFKEQ. The V end lost 1 base, the J end lost 2 bases, and 12 bases lay between the germline ends. The CDR3 is made up of 15 amino acids. CDR3 bases: TGTGCCAGCAGCCAAGTACCAGGGTTAGCCTACGAGCAGTACTTC. Its translation is CASSQVPGLAYEQYF.

CDR3 DNA: TGTGCCAGCAGTCCTGGACTAGCGGGGTGGCAAGAGACCCAGTACTTC. Translating it yields CASSPGLAGWQETQYF. The chain uses TRBV27 and TRBJ2-5, with 12 bases aligning to TRBD2. The CDR3 runs 16 residues. CDR1 and CDR2 from the germline V gene are MNHEY and SMNVEV (reference sequence). J gave up 2 bases and V 5 bases, and 6 bases lay outside the gene matches.

The chain has TRBV6-1 and TRBJ1-6, with D possibly being TRBD1 (5 bases). With 5 bases removed from V and 6 bases from J, the gap between germline ends came to 14 bases. Germline loops: CDR1 MNHNS, CDR2 SASEGT. The CDR3 consists of 15 residues. CDR3 in amino acids: CASSPGDGANSPLHF. The CDR3 coding sequence is TGTGCCAGCAGTCCTGGGGACGGAGCTAATTCACCCCTCCACTTT.

The chain is built from TRBV13 and TRBJ2-1; D gene unclear. The CDR3 has 15 residues. V was shortened by 5 bases and J by 8 bases, with 19 bases between the two germline ends. Germline V gene data show CDR1 as PRHDT and CDR2 as FYEKMQ (reference sequence). CDR3 protein: CASSLTEAPDDEQFF. The CDR3 DNA reads as TGTGCCAGCAGCCTCACCGAAGCCCCAGACGATGAGCAGTTCTTC. The full variable domain, its missing parts supplied by reference TRBV13 and TRBJ2-1, is AAGVIQSPRHLIKEKRETATLKCYPIPRHDTVYWYQQGPGQDPQFLISFYEKMQSDKGSIPDRFSAQQFSDYHSELNMSSLELGDSALYFCASSLTEAPDDEQFFGPGTRLTVL.

The chain links TRBV28 to TRBJ1-2; TRBD1 matches 10 bases. J lost 8 bases, V lost 6 bases, and 9 bases had no gene match. The CDR3 extends over 14 amino acids. Germline V lookup: CDR1 MDHEN, CDR2 SYDVKM. The CDR3, as DNA: TGTGCCAGCAGCCTGGGACAGGGGACGGGGGGCTACACCTTC. Protein product: CASSLGQGTGGYTF.

The CDR3 reads CSATRSSEQFF. CDR3 DNA sequence: TGCAGTGCAACGAGGAGCAGTGAGCAGTTCTTC. The rearrangement uses TRBV20-1 and TRBJ2-1, with unresolved D. Germline V gene sequence: CDR1 DFQATT, CDR2 SNEGSKA (reference sequence). The CDR3 has 11 amino acids. V lost 6 bases and J 9 bases, leaving 12 bases between the germline ends.

This clonotype was observed at least ten times. This rearrangement joins TRBV7-9 to TRBJ2-5; 8 positions match TRBD1. After removal of 3 bases from V and 2 bases from J, the junction contained 2 bases not matched to a gene. The CDR3 contains 14 residues. The germline gives CDR1 SEHNR, CDR2 FQNEAQ (reference sequence). The CDR3 DNA follows: TGTGCCAGCAGCTTCCGGACAGGGCAAGAGACCCAGTACTTC. This translates into CASSFRTGQETQYF. Combining the CDR3 with reference TRBV7-9 and TRBJ2-5 gives the whole variable domain DTGVSQNPRHKITKRGQNVTFRCDPISEHNRLYWYRQTLGQGPEFLTYFQNEAQLEKSRLLSDRFSAERPKGSFSTLEIQRTEQGDSAMYLCASSFRTGQETQYFGPGTRLLVL.